The 20 T cell receptor beta chains presented below share a single source sample, sequenced in a study of regulatory T cells in long-lasting Graves disease. TCR beta libraries were built with iRepertoire HTBI primers and Arm-PCR of CDR3 regions. One entry per CDR3 protein results from TCRdb running MiXCR on the multiplex PCR reads. Here the sample spans hundreds of thousands of distinct CDR3 sequences, roughly 16% being singletons. The time point is: newly diagnosed GD, antithyroid drugs for less than 3 months. PBMCs were the source of the RNA used for TCR sequencing. Separately, the same data were catalogued under a study of T cells in Graves' hyperthyroidism and ophthalmopathy.

Here the sequenced sample was peripheral blood mononuclear cells (PBMCs), taken at new diagnosis, from a patient treated with antithyroid drugs. The receptors shown here come from a woman younger than 45 with Graves disease.

This clonotype was detected ten times or more. The chain is built from TRBV28 and TRBJ2-5; D perhaps matches TRBD1 (5 bases). Between the trimmed V and J ends, which lost 3 bases and 5 bases, there was a span of 13 bases. In germline, CDR1 is MDHEN, CDR2 SYDVKM. The CDR3 sequence is 14 residues long. CDR3 nucleotides: TGTGCCAGCAGTTTTCCAGGGAAAGTGGAGACCCAGTACTTC. Translated, it gives CASSFPGKVETQYF.

This clonotype was detected ten times or more. The J gene is TRBJ1-2, the V gene TRBV5-1, with a possible D match to TRBD1 (5 bases). Trimming removed 3 bases from V and 2 bases from J, with 8 bases in between. This CDR3 contains 13 residues. Germline CDR1 reads SGHRS; CDR2 reads YFSETQ. CDR3 sequence: CASSSDKNYGYTF. In DNA form, the CDR3 reads TGCGCCAGCAGCTCGGACAAGAACTATGGCTACACCTTC.

The chain uses TRBV9 and TRBJ2-7; 9 bases line up with TRBD1. CDR1 is SGDLS and CDR2 is YYNGEE in the germline V gene. The V segment lost 0 bases and the J segment 3 bases; nucleotides outside the gene matches: 13. This CDR3 is built from 18 residues. CDR3 nucleotide sequence: TGTGCCAGCAGCGTAGGAGTTGGTGGGACAGGGAGCCACTACGAGCAGTACTTC. Residues: CASSVGVGGTGSHYEQYF.

V is TRBV20-1 and J is TRBJ1-5; the D gene is possibly TRBD1 (5 bases). The CDR3 has 13 residues. Germline loops: CDR1 DFQATT, CDR2 SNEGSKA (reference sequence). The CDR3 DNA is TGCAGCGCAAGGTACGGGGCGGGACAGCCCCAGCATTTT. Translating gives CSARYGAGQPQHF.

The rearrangement joins TRBV20-1 to TRBJ2-4; maybe TRBD2 (5 bases). The CDR3 loop spans 11 amino acids. Trimming removed 4 bases from V and 6 bases from J, with 7 bases in between. CDR1 is DFQATT and CDR2 is SNEGSKA in the germline V gene (reference sequence). The CDR3 here is CSAIAGNIQYF. The CDR3 DNA sequence: TGCAGTGCTATTGCGGGAAACATTCAGTACTTC.

The sample holds a few counts of this clonotype. The chain has TRBV9 and TRBJ2-2, with D uncertain. Germline CDR1 is SGDLS and CDR2 is YYNGEE. V lost 0 bases, J lost 0 bases, and 6 bases lay in between. This CDR3 comprises 15 residues. CDR3 DNA sequence: TGTGCCAGCAGCGTAGCTAATACGAACACCGGGGAGCTGTTTTTT. Its translation: CASSVANTNTGELFF.

This clonotype appeared a single time. The junction differs from germline at one of its ends, possibly a read error. The V call is TRBV5-1, the J call TRBJ2-3, with TRBD2 identical over 7 bases. This CDR3 contains 15 residues. Germline V CDR1 and CDR2: SGHRS, YFSETQ. The CDR3 spells CASSSWGGTPDTQYF. CDR3 nucleotide sequence: TGTGCCAGCAGCTCCTGGGGAGGGACCCCAGATACGCAGTATTTT.

This sequence joins TRBV4-1 and TRBJ2-7; D possibly corresponds to TRBD1 (5 bases). V lost 0 bases to trimming and J lost 6 bases, with 15 bases between them. CDR1 is MGHRA, CDR2 YSYEKL, per germline. There are 15 residues in the CDR3. The CDR3 DNA is TGCGCCAGCAGCCAAGATCGGACCCCCAGGGTCGAGCAGTACTTC. Protein product: CASSQDRTPRVEQYF.

This clonotype came up many times. The J gene is TRBJ1-1, the V gene TRBV5-1; D is perhaps TRBD1 (5 bases). Germline loops: CDR1 SGHRS, CDR2 YFSETQ. The CDR3 runs to 13 residues. V lost 5 bases and J 2 bases, leaving 10 bases between the germline ends. This CDR3 is CASRRDPNTEAFF. The CDR3 DNA reads as TGCGCCAGCAGGCGGGACCCTAACACTGAAGCTTTCTTT.

Details on this clonotype: An end of the junction does not agree with germline; a read error may underlie this. The genes are TRBV19 and TRBJ2-7, with 8 bases fitting TRBD2. The germline V gene has CDR1 LNHDA and CDR2 SQIVND (reference sequence). This CDR3 region has 13 residues. In nucleotides, the CDR3 is TGCGCCAGCAGCGGGGGATCCTCCTACGAGCAGTACTTC. It codes for CASSGGSSYEQYF.

This clonotype was seen repeatedly, ten times or more. This chain links TRBV2 with TRBJ2-6; 10 bases fit TRBD1. Trimming at V came to 6 bases and at J to 0 bases, leaving 14 bases not matched to a gene. The CDR3 totals 20 residues. Germline CDR1 reads SNHLY; CDR2 reads FYNNEI. The CDR3 DNA follows: TGTGCCAGCAGCCTGCTACTTCCGGGACAGGGGCGCTCTGGGGCCAACGTCCTGACTTTC. This encodes CASSLLLPGQGRSGANVLTF.

The chain recombines TRBV10-3 with TRBJ2-1, with D uncertain. The CDR3 totals 13 residues. V was cut by 2 bases and J by 2 bases, with 4 bases left in between. Germline loops: CDR1 ENHRY, CDR2 SYGVKD. Here the CDR3 DNA reads TGTGCCATCAGTGAGGGGACCTACAATGAGCAGTTCTTC. Translating it yields CAISEGTYNEQFF.

The sample holds a few counts of this clonotype. The chain recombines TRBV6-2 or TRBV6-3 with TRBJ2-5; D perhaps matches TRBD2 (5 bases). The ends were cut back, 0 bases at V and 4 bases at J, with 12 bases in the middle. The CDR3 loop spans 15 amino acids. Germline V gene sequence: CDR1 MNHEY, CDR2 SVGEGT. Here the CDR3 reads CASSYSERGGETQYF. CDR3 DNA sequence: TGTGCCAGCAGTTACTCGGAGAGAGGAGGAGAGACCCAGTACTTC.

This clonotype appeared many times. The J gene is TRBJ2-2, the V gene TRBV11-1, with D possibly being TRBD2 (6 bases). This CDR3 has 15 residues. The germline V gene has CDR1 SGHAT and CDR2 FQDESV (reference sequence). V was clipped by 5 bases and J by 6 bases, with 16 bases between them. The CDR3 sequence: CASSLGGSFPGELFF. CDR3 DNA: TGTGCCAGCAGCCTTGGGGGGTCCTTTCCCGGGGAGCTGTTTTTT.

This clonotype was counted at least ten times. This chain connects TRBV27 to TRBJ2-3; TRBD1 matches at 8 bases. The trim removed 4 bases at V and 9 bases at J, leaving 6 bases unmatched. The CDR3 runs 13 residues. Germline CDR1 is MNHEY and CDR2 is SMNVEV (reference sequence). The DNA for the CDR3 is TGTGCCAGCAGTTGGGGGGACAGGTCGACGCAGTATTTT. It yields the protein CASSWGDRSTQYF.

This clonotype was seen a handful of times. The rearrangement uses TRBV10-3 and TRBJ2-7; 7 bases are a match to TRBD1. V was pared by 10 bases and J by 2 bases, with 11 bases of the junction left unmatched. The CDR3 loop spans 14 amino acids. Germline loops: CDR1 ENHRY, CDR2 SYGVKD. The CDR3: CATTNVGQPYEQYF. The DNA for the CDR3 is TGTGCCACCACCAACGTGGGACAGCCCTACGAGCAGTACTTC.

On this clonotype itself: This sequence may be a read error, since a much larger clone differs from it by one base. J is TRBJ2-1 and V is TRBV28, with 14 positions matching TRBD2. Germline V gene data show CDR1 as MDHEN and CDR2 as SYDVKM. This CDR3 spans 14 amino acids. V trimming: 8 bases; J trimming: 10 bases; junction bases outside the gene matches: 7. The CDR3 region has the DNA TGTGCCAGCGGACTAGCGGGAGGCCCCCGCGAGCAGTTCTTC. This translates into CASGLAGGPREQFF.

In this sample, this clonotype turned up many times. This sequence joins TRBV28 and TRBJ1-4; 8 bases align to TRBD1. CDR1 and CDR2 from the germline V gene are MDHEN and SYDVKM. This CDR3 is built from 13 residues. The V and J ends lost 5 bases and 6 bases, in that order; junction bases with no gene match: 2. The chain's CDR3 is CASSQTGDEKLFF. Here the CDR3 DNA reads TGTGCCAGCAGTCAGACAGGGGATGAAAAACTGTTTTTT.

In this sample, this clonotype turned up many times. For the CDR3, the DNA is TGCGCCAGCAGCTCGGGACCCCCGAACACTGAAGCTTTCTTT. Residues: CASSSGPPNTEAFF. The chain employs TRBV5-1 and TRBJ1-1; D possibly corresponds to TRBD1 (5 bases). The CDR3 spans 14 residues. CDR1 and CDR2 from the germline V gene are SGHRS and YFSETQ. V was cut by 3 bases and J by 1 base, with 10 bases left in between. Full variable domain (outside the CDR3, taken from reference TRBV5-1 and TRBJ1-1): KAGVTQTPRYLIKTRGQQVTLSCSPISGHRSVSWYQQTPGQGLQFLFEYFSETQRNKGNFPGRFSGRQFSNSRSEMNVSTLELGDSALYLCASSSGPPNTEAFFGQGTRLTVV.

At least ten counts were recorded for this clonotype. This chain joins TRBV7-3 and TRBJ2-1, with 8 bases fitting TRBD1. The CDR3 extends over 15 amino acids. After removal of 5 bases from V and 7 bases from J, the junction contained 10 bases not matched to a gene. From germline, CDR1 is SGHTA and CDR2 FQGTGA. The CDR3: CASSRDRGGKNEQFF. CDR3 nucleotide sequence: TGTGCCAGCAGCCGAGACAGGGGCGGGAAGAATGAGCAGTTCTTC.